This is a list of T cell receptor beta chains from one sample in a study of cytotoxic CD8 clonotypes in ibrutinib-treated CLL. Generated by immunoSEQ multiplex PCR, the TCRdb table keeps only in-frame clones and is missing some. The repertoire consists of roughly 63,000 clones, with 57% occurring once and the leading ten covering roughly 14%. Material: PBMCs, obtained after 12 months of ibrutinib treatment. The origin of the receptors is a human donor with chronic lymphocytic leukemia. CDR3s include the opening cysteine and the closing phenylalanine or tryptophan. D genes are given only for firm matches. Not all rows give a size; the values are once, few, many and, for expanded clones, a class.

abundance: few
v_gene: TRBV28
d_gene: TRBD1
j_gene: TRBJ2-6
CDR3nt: TGTGCCAGCAAACGGGACAGGGGCTTCTCTGGGGCCAACGTCCTGACTTTC
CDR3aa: CASKRDRGFSGANVLTF

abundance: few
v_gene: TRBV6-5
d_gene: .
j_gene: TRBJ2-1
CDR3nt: TGTGCCAGCAGTTACTCGCGGTTGATAGCGGTAGATGAGCAGTTCTTC
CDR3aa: CASSYSRLIAVDEQFF

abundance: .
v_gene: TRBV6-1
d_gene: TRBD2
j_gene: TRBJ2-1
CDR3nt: TGTGCCAGCAGTGCATTCAGCGGGAGGTTTGATGAGCAGTTCTTC
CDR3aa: CASSAFSGRFDEQFF

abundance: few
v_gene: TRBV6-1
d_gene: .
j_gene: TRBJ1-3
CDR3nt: TGTGCCAGCAGTACTAGCTCTGGAAACACCATATATTTT
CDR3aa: CASSTSSGNTIYF

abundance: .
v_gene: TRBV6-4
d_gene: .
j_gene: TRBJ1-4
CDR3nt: TGTGCCAGAAAAGAGGGCAGGTTGGTCGAAAAACTGTTTTTT
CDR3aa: CARKEGRLVEKLFF

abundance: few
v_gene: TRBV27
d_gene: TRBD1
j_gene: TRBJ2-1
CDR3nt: TGTGCCAGCAGTGCGACAGGGAGTGAGCAGTTCTTC
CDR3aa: CASSATGSEQFF

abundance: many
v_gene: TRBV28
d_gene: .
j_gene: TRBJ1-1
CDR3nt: TGTGCCAGCAGTTTTGTCCCAGGGGACGAAGCTTTCTTT
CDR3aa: CASSFVPGDEAFF

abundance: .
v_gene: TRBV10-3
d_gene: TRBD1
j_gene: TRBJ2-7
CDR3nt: TGTGCCATCCGGGACAGCTACGAGCAGTACTTC
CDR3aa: CAIRDSYEQYF

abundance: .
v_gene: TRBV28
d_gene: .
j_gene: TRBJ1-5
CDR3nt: TGTGCCAGCAGGTACTGGGGGGGAGAAGAGCCCCAGCATTTT
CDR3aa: CASRYWGGEEPQHF

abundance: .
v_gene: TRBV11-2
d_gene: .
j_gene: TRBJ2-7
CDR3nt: TGTGCCAGCAGCCGCGACAGAGTTAGCTCCTACGAGCAGTACTTC
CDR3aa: CASSRDRVSSYEQYF

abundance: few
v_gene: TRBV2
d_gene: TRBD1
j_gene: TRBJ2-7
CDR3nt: TGTGCCAGCAAGACAGGGGGGCAATACGAGCAGTACTTC
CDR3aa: CASKTGGQYEQYF

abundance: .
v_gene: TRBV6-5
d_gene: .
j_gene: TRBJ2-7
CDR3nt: TGTGCCAGCAGTTCCCAGACGTACGAGCAGTACTTC
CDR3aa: CASSSQTYEQYF

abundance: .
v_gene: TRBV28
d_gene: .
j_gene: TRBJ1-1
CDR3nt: TGTGCCAGCACGGGGACGGAGAACACTGAAGCTTTCTTT
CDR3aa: CASTGTENTEAFF

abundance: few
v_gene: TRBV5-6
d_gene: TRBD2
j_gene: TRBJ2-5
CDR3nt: TGTGCCAGCAGCTTGGTGGGACTAGCGGGGGAGGAGACCCAGTACTTC
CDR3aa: CASSLVGLAGEETQYF

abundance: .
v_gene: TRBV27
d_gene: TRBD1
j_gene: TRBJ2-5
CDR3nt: TGTGCCAGCAGTTTCTCAGGGGGCGCGGGGATGAAGACCCAGTACTTC
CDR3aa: CASSFSGGAGMKTQYF

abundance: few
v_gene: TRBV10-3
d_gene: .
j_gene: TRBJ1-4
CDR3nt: TGTGCCATCAGTGTTAAACTAGGGGAAAAACTGTTTTTT
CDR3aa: CAISVKLGEKLFF

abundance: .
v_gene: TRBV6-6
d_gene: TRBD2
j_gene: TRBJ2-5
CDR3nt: TGTGCCAGCAGTTACCAAGCGGGAGTAGTGACCCAGTACTTC
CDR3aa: CASSYQAGVVTQYF

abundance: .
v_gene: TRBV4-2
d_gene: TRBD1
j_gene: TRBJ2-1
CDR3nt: TGTGCCAGCAGCTTGACGGGACAGGGGGGAGGGAATGAGCAGTTCTTC
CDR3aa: CASSLTGQGGGNEQFF

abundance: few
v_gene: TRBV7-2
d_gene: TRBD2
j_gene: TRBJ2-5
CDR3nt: TGTGCCAGCAGCTTAAGATGGTCCCGTAGCGGCGGGGGGGAGACCCAGTACTTC
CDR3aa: CASSLRWSRSGGGETQYF

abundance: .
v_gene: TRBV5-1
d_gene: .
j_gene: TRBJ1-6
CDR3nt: TGCGCCAGCAAGGTGGGGTTGAATTCACCCCTCCACTTT
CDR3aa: CASKVGLNSPLHF

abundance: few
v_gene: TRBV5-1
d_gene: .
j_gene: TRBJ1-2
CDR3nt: TGCGCCAGCAGCTTGGAATTCCGCAACTATGGCTACACCTTC
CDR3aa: CASSLEFRNYGYTF

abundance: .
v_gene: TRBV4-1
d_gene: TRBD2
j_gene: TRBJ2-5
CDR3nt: TGCGCCAGCAGCCTCTCGGCTAGCGGGGGCCCCAAGACCCAGTACTTC
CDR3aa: CASSLSASGGPKTQYF

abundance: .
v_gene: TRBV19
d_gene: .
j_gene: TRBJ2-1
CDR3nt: TGTGCCAGTAGTATTTGGGGTACTACCAATGAGCAGTTCTTC
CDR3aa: CASSIWGTTNEQFF

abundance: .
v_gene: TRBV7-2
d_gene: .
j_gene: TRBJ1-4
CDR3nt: TGTGCCAGCAGCCCCACTGGGGGAGGGTTAAATGAAAAACTGTTTTTT
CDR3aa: CASSPTGGGLNEKLFF

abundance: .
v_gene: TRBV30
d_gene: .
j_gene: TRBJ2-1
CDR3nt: TGTGCCTGGATTAATGGAACGGGAGAGATTCTTGAGCAGTTCTTC
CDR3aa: CAWINGTGEILEQFF

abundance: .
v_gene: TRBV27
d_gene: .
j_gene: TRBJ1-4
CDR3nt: TGTGCCAGCAGTTCTCGGACGGCAACTAATGAAAAACTGTTTTTT
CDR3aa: CASSSRTATNEKLFF

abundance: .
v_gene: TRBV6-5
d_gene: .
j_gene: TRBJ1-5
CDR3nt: TGTGCCAGCAGTTACCGACAAGTAAGAGGACAGCCCCAGCATTTT
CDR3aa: CASSYRQVRGQPQHF

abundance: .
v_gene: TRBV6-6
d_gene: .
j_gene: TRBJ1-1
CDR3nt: TGTGCCAGCAGTTACGAAGGTTACACTGAAGCTTTCTTT
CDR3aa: CASSYEGYTEAFF

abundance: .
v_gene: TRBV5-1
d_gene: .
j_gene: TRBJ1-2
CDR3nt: TGCGCCAGCAGCTTGACGTCGGGGAATGAAGGCTACACCTTC
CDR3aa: CASSLTSGNEGYTF

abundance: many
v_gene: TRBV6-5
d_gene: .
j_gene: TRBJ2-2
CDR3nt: TGTGCCAGCAGTGTACAGGGATACAACACCGGGGAGCTGTTTTTT
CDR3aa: CASSVQGYNTGELFF

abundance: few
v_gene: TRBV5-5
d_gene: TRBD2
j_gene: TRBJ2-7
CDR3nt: TGTGCCAGCAGCGAGGGACTAGCGGGAGCCTACGAGCAGTACTTC
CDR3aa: CASSEGLAGAYEQYF

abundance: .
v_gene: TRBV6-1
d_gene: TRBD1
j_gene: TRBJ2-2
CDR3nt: TGTGCCAGCAGTGAAGGGACAGGGTCGGGCACCGGGGAGCTGTTTTTT
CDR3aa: CASSEGTGSGTGELFF

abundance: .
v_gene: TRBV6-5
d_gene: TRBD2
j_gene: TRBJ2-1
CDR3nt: TGTGCCAGCAGTTACATTGCGGGAGGGCTGAATGAGCAGTTCTTC
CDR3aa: CASSYIAGGLNEQFF

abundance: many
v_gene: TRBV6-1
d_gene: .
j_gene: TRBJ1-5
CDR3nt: TGTGCCAGCAACCTGGCAGGGGCAAATCAGCCCCAGCATTTT
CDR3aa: CASNLAGANQPQHF

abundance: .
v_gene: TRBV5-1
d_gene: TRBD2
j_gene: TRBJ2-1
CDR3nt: TGCGCCAGCAGGACGGCCGGACTAGTCAATGAGCAGTTCTTC
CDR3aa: CASRTAGLVNEQFF

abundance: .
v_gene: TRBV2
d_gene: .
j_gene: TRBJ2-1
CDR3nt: TGTGCCAGCAGGTCCAGGGGTGGCGGGACGGAGCAGTTCTTC
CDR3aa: CASRSRGGGTEQFF

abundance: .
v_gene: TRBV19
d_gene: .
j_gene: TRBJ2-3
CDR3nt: TGTGCCAGTACTGCCGGGCCTGCTCCGGGTACGCAGTATTTT
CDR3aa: CASTAGPAPGTQYF

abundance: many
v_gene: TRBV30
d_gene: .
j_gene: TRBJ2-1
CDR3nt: TGTGCCTGGAGTGTAGCGGGCCTCGAGCAGTTCTTC
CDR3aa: CAWSVAGLEQFF

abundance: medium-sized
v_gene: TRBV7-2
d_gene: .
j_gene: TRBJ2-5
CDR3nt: TGTGCCAGCAGCCCCCGGCGCTTTAGTTGGAGGTGCGACTTC
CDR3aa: CASSPRRFSWRCDF

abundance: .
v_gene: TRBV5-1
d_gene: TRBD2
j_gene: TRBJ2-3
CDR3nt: TGCGCCAGCAGCTTGGTCCTAGCGGGAGGCTCTAGCACAGATACGCAGTATTTT
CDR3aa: CASSLVLAGGSSTDTQYF

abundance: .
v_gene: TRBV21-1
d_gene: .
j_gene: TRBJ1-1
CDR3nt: TGTGCCAGCAGCACTGGCCTTCCGAAGATGATGAACACTGAAGCTTTCTTT
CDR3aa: CASSTGLPKMMNTEAFF

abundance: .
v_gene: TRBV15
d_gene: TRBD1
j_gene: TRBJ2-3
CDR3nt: TGTGCCACCAGCAGAGGTGACACAGGGGGAGCAGATACGCAGTATTTT
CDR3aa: CATSRGDTGGADTQYF

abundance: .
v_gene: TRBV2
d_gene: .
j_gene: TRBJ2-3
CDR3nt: TGTGCCAGCAGTCCCTTTCGGGGGACGGATACGCAGTATTTT
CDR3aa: CASSPFRGTDTQYF

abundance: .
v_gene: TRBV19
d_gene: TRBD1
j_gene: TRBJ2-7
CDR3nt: TGTGCCAGTAGAGGGGACAGTCCCAGGCGGCAGTACTTC
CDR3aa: CASRGDSPRRQYF

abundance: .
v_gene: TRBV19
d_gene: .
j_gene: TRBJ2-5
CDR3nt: TGTGCCAGTAGCGAGGGACGTCAAGAGACCCAGTACTTC
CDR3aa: CASSEGRQETQYF

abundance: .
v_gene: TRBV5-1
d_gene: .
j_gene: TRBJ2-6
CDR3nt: TGCGCCAGCAGCGGTGACATCGGAGGATCTGGGGCCAACGTCCTGACTTTC
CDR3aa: CASSGDIGGSGANVLTF

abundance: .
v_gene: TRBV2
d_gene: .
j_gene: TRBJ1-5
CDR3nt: TGTGCCAGCGGAAGGGGCCTTCGCATCTTCAATCAGCCCCAGCATTTT
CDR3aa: CASGRGLRIFNQPQHF